This record concerns one T cell receptor beta chain sequence. Its target is unknown. The record originates from a study of cytomegalovirus exposure and HLA in healthy donors. All the people who gave samples were healthy bone marrow donors. PCR primers comprised 60 Vbeta and 13 Jbeta primers. Clones were sequenced by immunoSEQ multiplex PCR, and TCRdb holds only the in-frame ones, with some missing. The sample lists 150,000 to 200,000 clones, roughly 73% occurring once. The CDR3 length is 14 residues. V trimming: 8 bases; J trimming: 4 bases; junction bases outside the gene matches: 9. Per germline, CDR1 MNHEY and CDR2 SVGAGI. Study results and caveats: In a later analysis, a missense DCLRE1C variant was linked to TCR beta V- and J-gene trimming. Most CMV-associated TCR beta chains appeared HLA-restricted in a later analysis. The authors enumerated around 150 TCR beta chains as linked to cytomegalovirus.

The material sequenced was PBMCs. The chain recombines TRBV6-5 with TRBJ2-7; 9 bases are shared with TRBD2. The clonotype was recovered from a female donor in good health and CMV-seronegative. The CDR3 spells CASGPGLAFYEQYF. The CDR3 region has the DNA TGTGCCAGCGGACCGGGACTAGCTTTTTACGAGCAGTACTTC.